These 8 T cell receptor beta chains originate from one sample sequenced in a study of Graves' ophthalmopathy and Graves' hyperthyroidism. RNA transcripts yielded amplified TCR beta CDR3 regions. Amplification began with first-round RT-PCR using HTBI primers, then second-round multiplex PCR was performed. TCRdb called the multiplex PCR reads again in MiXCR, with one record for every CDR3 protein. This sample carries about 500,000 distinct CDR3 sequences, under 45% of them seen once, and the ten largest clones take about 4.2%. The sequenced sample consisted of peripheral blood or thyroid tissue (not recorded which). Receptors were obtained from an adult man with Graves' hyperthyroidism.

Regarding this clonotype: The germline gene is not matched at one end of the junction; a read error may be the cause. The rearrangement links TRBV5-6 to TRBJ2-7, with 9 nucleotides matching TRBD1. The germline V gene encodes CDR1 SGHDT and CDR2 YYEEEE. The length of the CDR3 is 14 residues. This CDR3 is CAGSSGQGPYEQYF. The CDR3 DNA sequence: TGTGCCGGCAGCTCGGGACAGGGTCCCTACGAGCAGTACTTC. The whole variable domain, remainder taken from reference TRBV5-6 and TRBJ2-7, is DAGVTQSPTHLIKTRGQQVTLRCSPKSGHDTVSWYQQALGQGPQFIFQYYEEEERQRGNFPDRFSGHQFPNYSSELNVNALLLGDSALYLCAGSSGQGPYEQYFGPGTRLTVT.

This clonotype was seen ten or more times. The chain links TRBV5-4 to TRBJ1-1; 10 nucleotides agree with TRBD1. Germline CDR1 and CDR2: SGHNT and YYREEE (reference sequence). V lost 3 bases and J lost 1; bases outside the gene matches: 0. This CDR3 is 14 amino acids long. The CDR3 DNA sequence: TGTGCCAGCAGCTGGACAGGGGGGAACACTGAAGCTTTCTTT. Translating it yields CASSWTGGNTEAFF.

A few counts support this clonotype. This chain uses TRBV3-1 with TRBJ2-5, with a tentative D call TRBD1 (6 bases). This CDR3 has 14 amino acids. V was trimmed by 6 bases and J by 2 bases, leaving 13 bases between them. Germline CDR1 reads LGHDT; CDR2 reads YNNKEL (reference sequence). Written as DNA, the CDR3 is TGTGCCAGCAGGACCTGGACAGAACAAGAGACCCAGTACTTC. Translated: CASRTWTEQETQYF.

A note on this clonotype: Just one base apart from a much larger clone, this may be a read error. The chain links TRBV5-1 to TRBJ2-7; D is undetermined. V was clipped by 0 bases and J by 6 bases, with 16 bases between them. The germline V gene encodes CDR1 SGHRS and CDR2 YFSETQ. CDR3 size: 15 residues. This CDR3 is CASSLARQVDCEQYF. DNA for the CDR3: TGCGCCAGCAGCTTGGCCAGGCAGGTAGATTGCGAGCAGTACTTC.

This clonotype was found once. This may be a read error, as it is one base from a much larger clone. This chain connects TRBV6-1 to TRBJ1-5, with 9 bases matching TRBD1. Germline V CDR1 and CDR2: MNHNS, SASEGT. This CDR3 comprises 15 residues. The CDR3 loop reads CGSRATGGEGQPQHF. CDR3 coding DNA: TGTGGCAGCAGGGCGACAGGGGGAGAAGGTCAGCCCCAGCATTTT.

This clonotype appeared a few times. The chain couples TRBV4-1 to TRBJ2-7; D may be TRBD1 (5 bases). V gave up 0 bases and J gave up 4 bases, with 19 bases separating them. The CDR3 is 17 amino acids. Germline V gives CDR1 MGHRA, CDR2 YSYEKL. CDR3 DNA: TGCGCCAGCAGCCAAGATAAGGCGGAGCAGGGAAGGTACGAGCAGTACTTC. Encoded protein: CASSQDKAEQGRYEQYF.

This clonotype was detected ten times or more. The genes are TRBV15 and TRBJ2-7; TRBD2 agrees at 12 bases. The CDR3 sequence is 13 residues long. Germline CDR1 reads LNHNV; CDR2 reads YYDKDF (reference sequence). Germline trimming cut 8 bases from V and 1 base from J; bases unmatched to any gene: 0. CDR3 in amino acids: CATGTSGSYEQYF. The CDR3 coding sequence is TGTGCCACCGGGACTAGCGGGTCCTACGAGCAGTACTTC.

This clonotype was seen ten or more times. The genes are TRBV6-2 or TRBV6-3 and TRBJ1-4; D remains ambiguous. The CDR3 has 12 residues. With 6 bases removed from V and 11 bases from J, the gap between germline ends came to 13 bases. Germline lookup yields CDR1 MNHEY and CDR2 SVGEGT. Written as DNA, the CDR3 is TGTGCCAGCAGCGACCTAGGAACGAAACTGTTTTTT. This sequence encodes CASSDLGTKLFF.